Following are 21 T cell receptor beta chains from one sample sequenced in a study of patients and donors after allogeneic stem cell transplantation. TCRdb re-called the RT-PCR reads with MiXCR, one entry per CDR3 protein. The data contain more than 150,000 distinct CDR3 sequences, around two fifths of them seen just once; the ten biggest clones take up 33%. Sequencing was done on a sample of blood, either unsorted or a sorted T cell fraction (not recorded which). The origin of the receptors is a human donor who was either an allogeneic HSCT recipient or a stem cell or donor lymphocyte infusion donor (not recorded which). It is not recorded whose cells these are; they may come from a transplant donor.

This chain connects TRBV7-3 to TRBJ1-2; 8 positions match TRBD1. This CDR3 spans 13 amino acids. The junction had 6 bases not matched to a gene; V was cut back by 5 bases and J by 7 bases. CDR1 and CDR2 (germline): SGHTA, FQGTGA. The CDR3 DNA reads TGTGCCAGCAGCATGGGGACAGGATCTGGCTACACCTTC. Its translation is CASSMGTGSGYTF.

This chain uses TRBV5-1 with TRBJ1-1, with 9 bases identical to TRBD1. Germline V gene sequence: CDR1 SGHRS, CDR2 YFSETQ. V lost 2 bases and J lost 7; bases outside the gene matches: 9. This CDR3 has 15 residues. CDR3 region: CASSFRDRAEFEAFF. The CDR3 coding sequence is TGCGCCAGCAGCTTCCGGGACAGGGCAGAATTTGAAGCTTTCTTT.

The CDR3 is CSARDPSRGSSQPQHF. In nucleotides, the CDR3 is TGCAGTGCTAGAGATCCGTCGAGAGGTTCGTCCCAGCCCCAGCATTTT. The chain has TRBV20-1 and TRBJ1-5; D is unresolved. The CDR3 runs to 16 residues. The germline gives CDR1 DFQATT, CDR2 SNEGSKA (reference sequence). V was trimmed by 0 bases and J by 7 bases, leaving 19 bases between them.

DNA for the CDR3: TGTGCCAGCAGCCGGCCCACAGGGGACGCAACTAATGAAAAACTGTTTTTT. The encoded protein is CASSRPTGDATNEKLFF. The chain is built from TRBV7-9 and TRBJ1-4; 7 bases line up with TRBD1. The CDR3 is 17 residues long. V gave up 5 bases and J gave up 0 bases; unmatched junction bases: 9. The germline V gene encodes CDR1 SEHNR and CDR2 FQNEAQ (reference sequence).

This clonotype was seen a handful of times. The chain employs TRBV10-3 and TRBJ2-3, with D possibly being TRBD2 (6 bases). Germline CDR1 and CDR2: ENHRY and SYGVKD. The length of the CDR3 is 15 residues. V was shortened by 0 bases and J by 2 bases, with 9 bases between the two germline ends. In DNA form, the CDR3 reads TGTGCCATCAGTGAGTCGACTAGGAACACAGATACGCAGTATTTT. This translates into CAISESTRNTDTQYF.

This clonotype turned up a few times. The rearrangement uses TRBV12-3 or TRBV12-4 and TRBJ1-6; no clear D gene. V lost 3 bases and J 13 bases, leaving 13 bases between the germline ends. The CDR3 sequence is 13 residues long. CDR3 nucleotide sequence: TGTGCCAGCAGTTTTGAGCCTATCTTGCCCCTCCACTTT. Its translation is CASSFEPILPLHF.

This clonotype was picked up a small number of times. The chain uses TRBV29-1 and TRBJ1-1, with a weak D call TRBD1 (6 bases). This CDR3 has 13 amino acids. The V and J ends lost 5 bases and 0 bases respectively, with 10 bases between them. Germline V lookup: CDR1 SQVTM, CDR2 ANQGSEA. CDR3 in amino acids: CSVYGDMNTEAFF. In nucleotides, the CDR3 is TGCAGCGTTTATGGGGACATGAACACTGAAGCTTTCTTT.

This chain links TRBV15 with TRBJ1-1; D uncertain. This CDR3 comprises 13 residues. The V end lost 1 base, the J end lost 0 bases, and 3 bases lay between the germline ends. CDR1 is LNHNV and CDR2 is YYDKDF in the germline V gene (reference sequence). CDR3 DNA sequence: TGTGCCACCAGCAGAGTGGTGAACACTGAAGCTTTCTTT. It is translated as CATSRVVNTEAFF.

The chain is built from TRBV13 and TRBJ2-7, with 8 bases matching TRBD2. Trimming removed 5 bases from V and 3 bases from J; junction bases left unmatched: 9. From germline, CDR1 is PRHDT and CDR2 FYEKMQ (reference sequence). The CDR3 is made up of 15 amino acids. Here the CDR3 DNA reads TGTGCCAGCAGCCTGACTAGCGAAAAGGGCTACGAGCAGTACTTC. Translation: CASSLTSEKGYEQYF.

This clonotype was found a few times. The J gene is TRBJ1-6, the V gene TRBV12-3 or TRBV12-4, with 8 bases fitting TRBD1. The CDR3 covers 16 residues. V shed 3 bases and J 6 bases; nucleotides not matched to a gene: 7. CDR3 residues: CASSLKAGGINSPLHF. The CDR3 DNA reads as TGTGCCAGCAGTTTGAAAGCAGGGGGCATTAATTCACCCCTCCACTTT.

There are a few counts of this clonotype. This chain connects TRBV29-1 to TRBJ2-3; the D call may be TRBD1 or TRBD2 (5 bases each). CDR1 is SQVTM and CDR2 is ANQGSEA in the germline V gene. CDR3 length: 17 residues. V lost 6 bases, J lost 3 bases, and 25 bases lay in between. The CDR3 loop is CSVALRGEGVRTDTQYF. CDR3 coding DNA: TGCAGCGTCGCCCTTCGAGGGGAAGGAGTTCGAACAGATACGCAGTATTTT.

The chain is built from TRBV27 and TRBJ1-1, with 9 bases identical to TRBD1. The CDR3 sequence is 14 residues long. V gave up 8 bases and J gave up 2 bases; unmatched junction bases: 6. Germline V gives CDR1 MNHEY, CDR2 SMNVEV (reference sequence). CDR3 DNA: TGTGCCAGCGGACCGGGACAGGGTAACACTGAAGCTTTCTTT. Protein sequence: CASGPGQGNTEAFF.

This clonotype was counted a few times. This chain joins TRBV6-5 and TRBJ1-1; tentative D call: TRBD1 (5 bases). The V and J ends lost 2 bases and 3 bases respectively, with 10 bases between them. The CDR3 covers 14 residues. CDR1 is MNHEY, CDR2 SVGAGI, per germline. CDR3 in amino acids: CASSYGGEDTEAFF. The DNA for the CDR3 is TGTGCCAGCAGTTACGGGGGAGAGGACACTGAAGCTTTCTTT.

The CDR3 here is CASSHLPPENTIYF. CDR3 in DNA: TGTGCCAGCAGTCACCTCCCCCCCGAAAACACCATATATTTT. This chain uses TRBV6-5 with TRBJ1-3; D gene ambiguous. CDR3 length: 14 amino acids. Germline V gene sequence: CDR1 MNHEY, CDR2 SVGAGI. V lost 5 bases and J 6 bases, leaving 14 bases between the germline ends.

This chain connects TRBV7-9 to TRBJ2-3; tentative D call: TRBD2 (6 bases). This CDR3 has 13 amino acids. CDR1 is SEHNR and CDR2 is FQNEAQ in the germline V gene (reference sequence). V was pared by 5 bases and J by 3 bases, with 9 bases between. The CDR3 loop is CASSGGITDTQYF. CDR3 coding DNA: TGTGCCAGCAGCGGCGGGATAACAGATACGCAGTATTTT. Full variable domain (outside the CDR3, taken from reference TRBV7-9 and TRBJ2-3): DTGVSQNPRHKITKRGQNVTFRCDPISEHNRLYWYRQTLGQGPEFLTYFQNEAQLEKSRLLSDRFSAERPKGSFSTLEIQRTEQGDSAMYLCASSGGITDTQYFGPGTRLTVL.

The rearrangement links TRBV19 to TRBJ2-1, with D hard to call. The length of the CDR3 is 14 residues. In germline, CDR1 is LNHDA, CDR2 SQIVND (reference sequence). Deletions cut 7 bases from V and 3 bases from J, with 13 bases between. In DNA form, the CDR3 reads TGTGCCAGTACAGTAGGTAGGAGCTACAATGAGCAGTTCTTC. Amino acid sequence: CASTVGRSYNEQFF.

The chain has TRBV4-1 and TRBJ2-7; D is uncertain. The CDR3 is 17 amino acids. Germline loops: CDR1 MGHRA, CDR2 YSYEKL. V shed 4 bases and J shed 1 base, with 20 bases lying between them. CDR3 protein: CASSPEAAPLLSYEQYF. The CDR3 DNA reads as TGCGCCAGCAGCCCCGAGGCTGCACCTCTACTTTCCTACGAGCAGTACTTC.

The chain joins TRBV29-1 to TRBJ1-2; the D is unclear. Germline V gives CDR1 SQVTM, CDR2 ANQGSEA. CDR3 length equals 16 residues. Between the trimmed V and J ends, which lost 0 bases and 0 bases, there was a span of 14 bases. DNA for the CDR3: TGCAGCGTTGAAGAAACAGAGCTGTCTTCTAACTATGGCTACACCTTC. Its protein is CSVEETELSSNYGYTF.

The gene calls are TRBV27 and TRBJ2-1, with unresolved D. The CDR3 totals 14 residues. The V end was cut by 3 bases, the J end by 4 bases, with 10 bases between. Germline lookup yields CDR1 MNHEY and CDR2 SMNVEV (reference sequence). DNA for the CDR3: TGTGCCAGCAGTTTCAATAGAGATTACAATGAGCAGTTCTTC. Protein product: CASSFNRDYNEQFF.

A single count supports this clonotype. The chain joins TRBV12-3 or TRBV12-4 to TRBJ1-5; TRBD1 aligns across 8 bases. Germline trimming cut 5 bases from V and 0 bases from J; bases unmatched to any gene: 3. CDR3 length equals 15 residues. CDR3 DNA sequence: TGTGCCAGCAGTCACACAGGGGGTAGCAATCAGCCCCAGCATTTT. Protein: CASSHTGGSNQPQHF.

This clonotype was detected once. V is TRBV7-9 and J is TRBJ2-2; 7 bases map to TRBD1. CDR3 length: 16 amino acids. Per germline, CDR1 SEHNR and CDR2 FQNEAQ (reference sequence). J was trimmed by 0 bases and V by 4 bases; bases with no gene match: 5. The CDR3 loop is CASSSLQGANTGELFF. The CDR3 DNA reads TGTGCCAGCAGCTCTCTGCAGGGGGCGAACACCGGGGAGCTGTTTTTT. Complete variable domain (other parts from reference TRBV7-9 and TRBJ2-2): DTGVSQNPRHKITKRGQNVTFRCDPISEHNRLYWYRQTLGQGPEFLTYFQNEAQLEKSRLLSDRFSAERPKGSFSTLEIQRTEQGDSAMYLCASSSLQGANTGELFFGEGSRLTVL.